The clone carrying this T cell receptor beta chain was seen ten or more times. Using its own MiXCR run on the 5' RACE reads, TCRdb lists one record per CDR3 protein. Here the sample spans over 35,000 distinct CDR3 sequences, over 9.5% being singletons. These data belong to a study of spatial heterogeneity in lung cancer. The time point is: blood at routine non-recurrence follow-up after resection. This material consisted of PBMCs, taken at follow-up. The clonotype comes from a female donor with early-stage non-small cell lung cancer.

CDR3 residues: CASSLRGGGQPQHF. CDR3 in DNA: TGTGCCAGCAGTTTAAGGGGGGGCGGACAGCCCCAGCATTTT. V and J are TRBV28 and TRBJ1-5; D may be TRBD1 (6 bases). The germline V gene has CDR1 MDHEN and CDR2 SYDVKM. CDR3 length: 14 residues. The ends were cut back, 2 bases at V and 7 bases at J, with 12 bases in the middle.